The 27 T cell receptor beta chains below were found in one sample sequenced in a study of cytomegalovirus exposure and HLA in healthy donors. Primers for the PCR totalled 60 Vbeta and 13 Jbeta. Method: immunoSEQ multiplex PCR; TCRdb's copy keeps in-frame clones and lacks some. This sample has roughly 100,000 clones, with 75% to 85% found just once. The sample was PBMCs. The receptors here all came from a man aged 18 to 30 in good health and CMV-seropositive.

This chain joins TRBV2 and TRBJ1-6, with 9 bases fitting TRBD1. This CDR3 is 13 amino acids long. Germline CDR1 reads SNHLY; CDR2 reads FYNNEI. V was clipped by 6 bases and J by 8 bases; unmatched bases: 2. In DNA form, the CDR3 reads TGTGCCAGCAGGGACAGGGGCTATTCACCCCTCCACTTT. Translating it yields CASRDRGYSPLHF.

The gene calls are TRBV5-1 and TRBJ2-5, with D perhaps matching TRBD2 (7 bases). Trimming removed 7 bases at V and 4 bases at J, with 17 bases between. This CDR3 region has 14 residues. Germline V gene data show CDR1 as SGHRS and CDR2 as YFSETQ. The CDR3 DNA is TGCGCCAGCCAACCCGGGGGGCAAAGAGAGACCCAGTACTTC. This gives the protein CASQPGGQRETQYF.

The genes are TRBV2 and TRBJ2-7; 9 bases match TRBD1. The V segment lost 10 bases and the J segment 6 bases; nucleotides outside the gene matches: 7. The CDR3 totals 12 residues. The germline gives CDR1 SNHLY, CDR2 FYNNEI. The CDR3 DNA reads as TGTGCCACGGGGGACAGGGCAGGCGAGCAGTACTTC. It translates to CATGDRAGEQYF.

The V gene is TRBV18, the J gene TRBJ1-1, with D tentatively TRBD1 (6 bases). The germline V and J ends were trimmed by 5 bases and 7 bases, with 17 bases remaining between them. The length of the CDR3 is 14 residues. Germline assignment: CDR1 KGHSH and CDR2 LQKENI. DNA of the CDR3: TGTGCCAGCTCATCCCGACAGGCGGCCGGTGAAGCTTTCTTT. This encodes CASSSRQAAGEAFF.

As concerns this clone: This sample also contains other DNA sequences that code for the same CDR3. The genes are TRBV10-1 and TRBJ1-5, with D unresolved. In germline, CDR1 is WNHNN, CDR2 SYGVQD (reference sequence). Trimming cost V 2 bases and J 3 bases, with 5 bases left between them. The CDR3 has 13 amino acids. The CDR3 DNA is TGCGCCAGCAGTGAGACAGTCAATCAGCCCCAGCATTTT. Protein: CASSETVNQPQHF.

The chain employs TRBV7-9 and TRBJ2-5; D remains ambiguous. This CDR3 region has 13 residues. Germline lookup yields CDR1 SEHNR and CDR2 FQNEAQ (reference sequence). The V and J ends lost 5 bases and 1 base respectively, with 8 bases between them. The CDR3 protein is CASSPRSQETQYF. The CDR3 region has the DNA TGTGCCAGCAGCCCCCGCAGCCAAGAGACCCAGTACTTC.

The rearrangement joins TRBV15 to TRBJ2-7; D is ambiguous. V lost 4 bases and J 5 bases, leaving 18 bases between the germline ends. The germline gives CDR1 LNHNV, CDR2 YYDKDF (reference sequence). This CDR3 has 15 amino acids. CDR3 in DNA: TGTGCCACCAGCATCGGTCCGGTCCTGAGCGACGAGCAGTACTTC. Amino acid sequence: CATSIGPVLSDEQYF. The whole variable domain, remainder taken from reference TRBV15 and TRBJ2-7, is DAMVIQNPRYQVTQFGKPVTLSCSQTLNHNVMYWYQQKSSQAPKLLFHYYDKDFNNEADTPDNFQSRRPNTSFCFLDIRSPGLGDTAMYLCATSIGPVLSDEQYFGPGTRLTVT.

The chain joins TRBV9 to TRBJ1-2; 12 nucleotides agree with TRBD1. V shed 3 bases, J shed 6 bases, and the junction held 3 bases outside the gene matches. The CDR3 has 14 amino acids. Germline CDR1 SGDLS, CDR2 YYNGEE. The DNA for the CDR3 is TGTGCCAGCAGCGAGGGACAGGGGGCCAATGGCTACACCTTC. Its translation: CASSEGQGANGYTF.

The V gene is TRBV15, the J gene TRBJ1-2; TRBD1 matches at 10 bases. Germline CDR1 reads LNHNV; CDR2 reads YYDKDF (reference sequence). The CDR3 extends over 15 amino acids. Losses at the gene ends were 5 bases for V and 3 bases for J; bases not matched to a gene: 6. The CDR3 DNA sequence: TGTGCCACCAGCGGCCGACAGGGGGCCGACTATGGCTACACCTTC. This translates into CATSGRQGADYGYTF.

The rearrangement joins TRBV11-1 to TRBJ1-1; TRBD1 matches 8 bases. V dropped 5 bases and J dropped 4; count of bases not matched to a gene: 6. This CDR3 is 14 amino acids long. CDR1 SGHAT and CDR2 FQDESV come from the germline V gene (reference sequence). The CDR3 DNA follows: TGTGCCAGCAGCACGGACAGGGTGAGCACTGAAGCTTTCTTT. Protein sequence: CASSTDRVSTEAFF.

V and J are TRBV30 and TRBJ2-3, with TRBD2 identical over 10 bases. J lost 5 bases, V lost 0 bases, and 8 bases had no gene match. CDR1 and CDR2 from the germline V gene are GTSNPN and SVGIG (reference sequence). The CDR3 covers 16 residues. CDR3 sequence reads: CAWSVGSGGRGDTQYF. As DNA, the CDR3 is TGTGCCTGGAGTGTGGGTAGCGGGGGGAGAGGAGATACGCAGTATTTT.

The chain couples TRBV7-2 to TRBJ1-1; D possibly corresponds to TRBD1 (6 bases). Trimming left V 6 bases short and J 5 bases short, with 28 bases between. The CDR3 covers 18 residues. Germline CDR1 SGHTA, CDR2 FQGNSA. CDR3 DNA sequence: TGTGCCAGCAGGAGGGGGGGCCCGGGGGGGCAGGGGATAACTGAAGCTTTCTTT. Its translation: CASRRGGPGGQGITEAFF.

This clone was recorded once. V gene TRBV7-9 combines with J gene TRBJ2-1, with TRBD1 matching 8 bases. The CDR3 length is 14 residues. J gave up 6 bases and V 5 bases, and 6 bases lay outside the gene matches. Germline V CDR1 and CDR2: SEHNR, FQNEAQ (reference sequence). In DNA, the CDR3 is TGTGCCAGCAGCGCCAGGACAGGGATCAATGAGCAGTTCTTC. Protein sequence: CASSARTGINEQFF.

The rearrangement joins TRBV11-2 to TRBJ2-7, with D unclear. CDR1 and CDR2 from the germline V gene are SGHAT and FQNNGV. Trimming took off 2 bases at V and 2 bases at J, with 7 bases between the two ends. The CDR3 length is 13 residues. DNA of the CDR3: TGTGCCAGCAGCTTATCCGTAACCTACGAGCAGTACTTC. It is translated as CASSLSVTYEQYF.

The V call is TRBV6-4, the J call TRBJ1-2, with D possibly TRBD1 on 5 matching bases. V dropped 6 bases and J dropped 7 bases, with 12 bases sitting between them. Germline CDR1 MRHNA, CDR2 SNTAGT. The CDR3 is made up of 12 amino acids. The CDR3 region is CASRPQGSGYTF. Written as DNA, the CDR3 is TGTGCCAGCAGACCGCAGGGTTCTGGCTACACCTTC.

The CDR3 loop is CASSFIDRKAEAFF. The CDR3 region has the DNA TGTGCCAGCAGTTTTATCGACAGGAAGGCTGAAGCTTTCTTT. The chain recombines TRBV27 with TRBJ1-1, with D possibly being TRBD1 (6 bases). CDR1 and CDR2 (germline): MNHEY, SMNVEV (reference sequence). CDR3 size: 14 residues. The germline V and J ends were trimmed by 3 bases and 6 bases, with 14 bases remaining between them.

The chain uses TRBV7-6 and TRBJ1-3; D remains ambiguous. Trimming removed 1 base from V and 2 bases from J, with 15 bases in between. Per germline, CDR1 SGHVS and CDR2 FNYEAQ. The CDR3 runs 17 residues. The DNA of the CDR3 is TGTGCCAGCAGCTTAGTGGCACATTCTTCGCCTGGAAACACCATATATTTT. Translated: CASSLVAHSSPGNTIYF.

The V call is TRBV29-1, the J call TRBJ1-1; 10 bases are shared with TRBD1. Unmatched junction bases numbered 8, after V lost 7 bases and J lost 3 bases. CDR1 is SQVTM, CDR2 ANQGSEA, per germline. The CDR3 has 14 residues. The CDR3 DNA is TGCAGCGCCGACAGGGGGCTAACGGACACTGAAGCTTTCTTT. Translated: CSADRGLTDTEAFF.

V usage is TRBV5-4 and J usage is TRBJ2-3; maybe TRBD1 (5 bases). CDR1 is SGHNT and CDR2 is YYREEE in the germline V gene (reference sequence). The CDR3 runs 16 residues. V gave up 0 bases and J gave up 1 base, with 12 bases separating them. CDR3 DNA sequence: TGTGCCAGCAGCTTGGCGGAGACAGCACGCACAGATACGCAGTATTTT. It is translated as CASSLAETARTDTQYF. Combining the CDR3 with reference TRBV5-4 and TRBJ2-3 gives the whole variable domain ETGVTQSPTHLIKTRGQQVTLRCSSQSGHNTVSWYQQALGQGPQFIFQYYREEENGRGNFPPRFSGLQFPNYSSELNVNALELDDSALYLCASSLAETARTDTQYFGPGTRLTVL.

Only a few counts were recorded for this clone. The V call is TRBV5-1, the J call TRBJ1-1; D gene uncertain. With 0 bases removed from V and 0 bases from J, the gap between germline ends came to 9 bases. CDR1 and CDR2 (germline): SGHRS, YFSETQ. The CDR3 spans 15 residues. The CDR3, as DNA: TGCGCCAGCAGCTTGGGGGGAGGGCTGAACACTGAAGCTTTCTTT. Translation: CASSLGGGLNTEAFF.

CDR3 in amino acids: CASSQDRSGATDTQYF. CDR3 in DNA: TGTGCCAGCAGCCAAGATCGGAGCGGGGCAACAGATACGCAGTATTTT. The chain carries TRBV14 and TRBJ2-3, with 7 bases aligning to TRBD2. CDR1 is SGHDN, CDR2 FVKESK, per germline. The V and J ends lost 0 bases and 3 bases, in that order; junction bases with no gene match: 6. This CDR3 is built from 16 residues. Full variable domain (rest looked up from reference TRBV14 and TRBJ2-3): EAGVTQFPSHSVIEKGQTVTLRCDPISGHDNLYWYRRVMGKEIKFLLHFVKESKQDESGMPNNRFLAERTGGTYSTLKVQPAELEDSGVYFCASSQDRSGATDTQYFGPGTRLTVL.

This clone has only a few counts. The V and J genes are TRBV5-4 and TRBJ1-2, with 9 nucleotides matching TRBD1. V trimming: 3 bases; J trimming: 6 bases; junction bases outside the gene matches: 6. Germline CDR1 and CDR2: SGHNT and YYREEE (reference sequence). The CDR3 contains 14 residues. The CDR3 coding sequence is TGTGCCAGCAGCTCGGGACAGGGAAGGAATGGCTACACCTTC. It is translated as CASSSGQGRNGYTF.

The chain joins TRBV5-1 to TRBJ2-5; 9 bases are a match to TRBD2. CDR1 SGHRS and CDR2 YFSETQ come from the germline V gene. CDR3 size: 15 residues. V gave up 2 bases and J gave up 2 bases; unmatched junction bases: 4. CDR3 bases: TGCGCCAGCAGCTTTGGGCTAGCGGGGCAAGAGACCCAGTACTTC. Amino acid sequence: CASSFGLAGQETQYF.

The chain recombines TRBV5-1 with TRBJ1-2, with 9 bases that match TRBD1. V dropped 7 bases and J dropped 8; count of bases not matched to a gene: 12. The CDR3 has 14 residues. The germline gives CDR1 SGHRS, CDR2 YFSETQ. The CDR3 sequence: CASGLEDRGYGYTF. The CDR3 DNA reads TGCGCCAGCGGATTAGAGGACAGGGGATACGGCTACACCTTC.

The CDR3 coding sequence is TGCGCCAGCAGCTTGGCCCCAGATAGCAATCAGCCCCAGCATTTT. Protein sequence: CASSLAPDSNQPQHF. The chain combines TRBV5-1 with TRBJ1-5; D gene ambiguous. Germline V CDR1 and CDR2: SGHRS, YFSETQ. The CDR3 has 15 residues. V lost 0 bases, J lost 0 bases, and 7 bases lay in between.

This clone was found a few times. The V and J genes are TRBV13 and TRBJ2-1, with 11 bases identical to TRBD2. This CDR3 contains 15 residues. V lost 5 bases, J lost 10 bases, and 10 bases stayed unmatched. Germline CDR1 is PRHDT and CDR2 is FYEKMQ (reference sequence). This chain's CDR3 is CASSHPGTSGQEQFF. For the CDR3, the DNA is TGTGCCAGCAGCCACCCCGGGACTAGCGGCCAAGAGCAGTTCTTC.

The CDR3 here is CASSEGRSTRKEQFF. CDR3 nucleotide sequence: TGTGCCAGCAGCGAGGGGAGGTCCACAAGAAAGGAGCAGTTCTTC. The V call is TRBV9, the J call TRBJ2-1; D may be TRBD2 (6 bases). Looked up from germline, CDR1 is SGDLS and CDR2 is YYNGEE. The CDR3 runs 15 residues. Trimming took off 3 bases at V and 10 bases at J, with 20 bases between the two ends.